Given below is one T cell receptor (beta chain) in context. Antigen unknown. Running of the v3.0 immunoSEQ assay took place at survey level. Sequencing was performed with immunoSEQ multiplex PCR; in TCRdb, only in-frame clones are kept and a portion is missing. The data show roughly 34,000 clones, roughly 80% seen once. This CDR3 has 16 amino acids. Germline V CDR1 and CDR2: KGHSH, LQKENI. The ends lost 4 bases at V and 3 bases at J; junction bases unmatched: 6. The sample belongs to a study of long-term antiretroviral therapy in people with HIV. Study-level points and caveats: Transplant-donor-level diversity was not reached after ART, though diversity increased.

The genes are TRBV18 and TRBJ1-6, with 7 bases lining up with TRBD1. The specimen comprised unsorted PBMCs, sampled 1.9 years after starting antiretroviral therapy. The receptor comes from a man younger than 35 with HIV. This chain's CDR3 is CASSLGTEVYNSPLHF. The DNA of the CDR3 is TGTGCCAGCTCACTGGGGACAGAAGTCTATAATTCACCCCTCCACTTT.